The 18 T cell receptor beta chains reported below all come from one sample, sequenced in a study of CD8+ T cells in alopecia areata. As the sequencing template, cDNA was produced by extracting RNA and reverse transcribing it. Data came from immunoSEQ multiplex PCR; TCRdb stores just in-frame clones and leaves some out. The table lists about 110,000 clones, about 50% of them singletons. The sample was NKG2D-low CD8+ T cells sorted from blood. The receptors shown here come from a human donor with alopecia areata.

This chain uses TRBV2 with TRBJ2-7; unclear D gene. V was clipped by 8 bases and J by 6 bases, with 5 bases between them. The germline CDR1 and CDR2 sequences are SNHLY and FYNNEI. The CDR3 has 9 residues. The CDR3 loop is CASGVEQYF. Written as DNA, the CDR3 is TGTGCCAGCGGGGTCGAGCAGTACTTC.

The chain links TRBV29-1 to TRBJ2-3; 8 bases fit TRBD1. Germline V gene data show CDR1 as SQVTM and CDR2 as ANQGSEA. The CDR3 is 14 residues long. Trimming at V came to 2 bases and at J to 4 bases, leaving 5 bases not matched to a gene. This chain's CDR3 is CSVEPGQVSDTQYF. The DNA of the CDR3 is TGCAGCGTTGAACCGGGACAGGTTTCAGATACGCAGTATTTT.

V usage is TRBV9 and J usage is TRBJ2-1; the D call may be TRBD1 or TRBD2 (5 bases each). Between the trimmed V and J ends, which lost 6 bases and 0 bases, there was a span of 16 bases. The CDR3 totals 16 residues. Germline V gives CDR1 SGDLS, CDR2 YYNGEE. CDR3 DNA: TGTGCCAGCACCGGCCGGGACCCGGGCTCCTACAATGAGCAGTTCTTC. This gives the protein CASTGRDPGSYNEQFF.

This clone was observed once. This chain connects TRBV13 to TRBJ2-5; 10 nucleotides match TRBD2. The CDR3 runs to 15 residues. The germline CDR1 and CDR2 sequences are PRHDT and FYEKMQ (reference sequence). The ends lost 4 bases at V and 5 bases at J; junction bases unmatched: 7. The CDR3, as DNA: TGTGCCAGCAGCTCCAAGCGGGAGGGCCTGGAGACCCAGTACTTC. It codes for CASSSKREGLETQYF.

The rearrangement joins TRBV13 to TRBJ2-7; maybe TRBD2 (5 bases). Germline-derived CDR1 and CDR2 are PRHDT and FYEKMQ (reference sequence). The CDR3 runs 14 residues. The V end was cut by 4 bases, the J end by 0 bases, with 10 bases between. In DNA, the CDR3 is TGTGCCAGCAGCTCTGGAGGTCTCTCCTACGAGCAGTACTTC. Encoded protein: CASSSGGLSYEQYF.

This clone was seen a few times. This sequence joins TRBV29-1 and TRBJ2-2; D gene unclear. Trimming stripped 3 bases from V and 4 bases from J, with 3 bases between. Germline loops: CDR1 SQVTM, CDR2 ANQGSEA. This CDR3 spans 11 amino acids. The CDR3 nucleotides read TGCAGCGTTGAGGTCACCGGGGAGCTGTTTTTT. Translating gives CSVEVTGELFF.

This clone was detected a few times. V gene TRBV27 combines with J gene TRBJ2-1; no clear D. Germline V gives CDR1 MNHEY, CDR2 SMNVEV (reference sequence). V lost 1 base, J lost 5 bases, and 9 bases lay in between. This CDR3 is built from 14 residues. The DNA of the CDR3 is TGTGCCAGCAGTTTATTTTCCGGAAACAATGAGCAGTTCTTC. This translates into CASSLFSGNNEQFF.

The gene calls are TRBV10-2 and TRBJ2-7; D is uncertain. The CDR3 is made up of 10 amino acids. CDR1 WSHSY and CDR2 SAAADI come from the germline V gene. V was cut by 8 bases and J by 6 bases, with 8 bases left in between. Written as DNA, the CDR3 is TGCGCCAGCTCGGAGAGCGAGCAGTACTTC. It encodes CASSESEQYF.

This rearrangement joins TRBV28 to TRBJ2-7; D possibly corresponds to TRBD1 (6 bases). Looked up from germline, CDR1 is MDHEN and CDR2 is SYDVKM. V shed 3 bases and J shed 4 bases, with 16 bases lying between them. This CDR3 contains 15 residues. Here the CDR3 reads CASSLVRTENYEQYF. The CDR3 bases are TGTGCCAGCAGTTTGGTGAGGACAGAGAATTACGAGCAGTACTTC. The full variable domain, completed using reference TRBV28 and TRBJ2-7, is DVKVTQSSRYLVKRTGEKVFLECVQDMDHENMFWYRQDPGLGLRLIYFSYDVKMKEKGDIPEGYSVSREKKERFSLILESASTNQTSMYLCASSLVRTENYEQYFGPGTRLTVT.

The CDR3 protein is CSVTSGRSSYEQYF. DNA for the CDR3: TGCAGCGTCACTAGCGGGAGAAGCTCCTACGAGCAGTACTTC. The chain uses TRBV29-1 and TRBJ2-7, with 11 bases identical to TRBD2. Germline lookup yields CDR1 SQVTM and CDR2 ANQGSEA. The CDR3 has 14 amino acids. Trimming took 6 bases from V and 0 from J; bases not matched to a gene: 4.

This chain joins TRBV6-5 and TRBJ2-2; 7 bases match TRBD2. The CDR3 runs to 15 residues. V shed 4 bases, J shed 7 bases, and the junction held 9 bases outside the gene matches. In germline, CDR1 is MNHEY, CDR2 SVGAGI. CDR3 protein: CASSWGGSGFGELFF. CDR3 coding DNA: TGTGCCAGCAGTTGGGGCGGGAGTGGTTTCGGGGAGCTGTTTTTT.

V gene TRBV21-1 combines with J gene TRBJ2-7; the D segment call TRBD2 is taken from the table without a DNA check. TRBV21-1 corresponds to a pseudogene. The CDR3 is made up of 9 amino acids. The CDR3 loop reads CASLLEQYF. The CDR3 DNA reads TGTGCCAGCCTTCTGGAGCAGTACTTC.

A few counts support this clone. The chain links TRBV13 to TRBJ1-4; D gene ambiguous. Deletions cut 0 bases from V and 8 bases from J, with 10 bases between. The germline gives CDR1 PRHDT, CDR2 FYEKMQ (reference sequence). The CDR3 has 14 amino acids. Here the CDR3 reads CASSLGVLGEKLFF. The DNA for the CDR3 is TGTGCCAGCAGCTTAGGGGTGCTCGGGGAAAAACTGTTTTTT. The full variable domain, rest sourced from reference TRBV13 and TRBJ1-4, is AAGVIQSPRHLIKEKRETATLKCYPIPRHDTVYWYQQGPGQDPQFLISFYEKMQSDKGSIPDRFSAQQFSDYHSELNMSSLELGDSALYFCASSLGVLGEKLFFGSGTQLSVL.

This clone has only a few counts. The genes are TRBV28 and TRBJ2-3; D not resolved. This CDR3 has 14 amino acids. Germline V lookup: CDR1 MDHEN, CDR2 SYDVKM. Deletions cut 4 bases from V and 4 bases from J, with 12 bases between. This CDR3 reads CASSSHVGADTQYF. CDR3 in DNA: TGTGCCAGCAGTTCCCATGTCGGCGCAGATACGCAGTATTTT.

The CDR3 loop is CASSLTWGTEAFF. The CDR3 region has the DNA TGTGCCAGCAGTCTTACATGGGGCACTGAAGCTTTCTTT. The chain has TRBV28 and TRBJ1-1; D ambiguous. The germline V and J ends were trimmed by 5 bases and 4 bases, with 11 bases remaining between them. Germline CDR1 reads MDHEN; CDR2 reads SYDVKM. The CDR3 extends over 13 amino acids.

The gene calls are TRBV5-5 and TRBJ2-7; D gene uncertain. The CDR3 extends over 13 amino acids. Trimming stripped 0 bases from V and 6 bases from J, with 10 bases between. Germline V gives CDR1 SGHKS, CDR2 YYEKEE (reference sequence). CDR3 sequence reads: CASSLDVELEQYF. In DNA, the CDR3 is TGTGCCAGCAGCTTGGATGTGGAACTCGAGCAGTACTTC. Full variable domain (rest looked up from reference TRBV5-5 and TRBJ2-7): DAGVTQSPTHLIKTRGQQVTLRCSPISGHKSVSWYQQVLGQGPQFIFQYYEKEERGRGNFPDRFSARQFPNYSSELNVNALLLGDSALYLCASSLDVELEQYFGPGTRLTVT.

The chain employs TRBV19 and TRBJ2-2, with 9 bases lining up with TRBD1. Germline trimming cut 9 bases from V and 2 bases from J; bases unmatched to any gene: 7. Germline CDR1 LNHDA, CDR2 SQIVND (reference sequence). This CDR3 comprises 15 residues. CDR3 sequence: CASNPDRGNTGELFF. CDR3 nucleotides: TGTGCCAGCAACCCGGACAGGGGTAACACCGGGGAGCTGTTTTTT. Combining the CDR3 with reference TRBV19 and TRBJ2-2 gives the whole variable domain DGGITQSPKYLFRKEGQNVTLSCEQNLNHDAMYWYRQDPGQGLRLIYYSQIVNDFQKGDIAEGYSVSREKKESFPLTVTSAQKNPTAFYLCASNPDRGNTGELFFGEGSRLTVL.

The gene calls are TRBV4-1 and TRBJ2-1, with a tentative D call TRBD2 (6 bases). The CDR3 spans 15 residues. Germline CDR1 is MGHRA and CDR2 is YSYEKL. The ends were cut back, 1 base at V and 3 bases at J, with 10 bases in the middle. CDR3 nucleotide sequence: TGCGCCAGCAGCCAAGGCGGGACTTACTACAATGAGCAGTTCTTC. Translated, it gives CASSQGGTYYNEQFF.